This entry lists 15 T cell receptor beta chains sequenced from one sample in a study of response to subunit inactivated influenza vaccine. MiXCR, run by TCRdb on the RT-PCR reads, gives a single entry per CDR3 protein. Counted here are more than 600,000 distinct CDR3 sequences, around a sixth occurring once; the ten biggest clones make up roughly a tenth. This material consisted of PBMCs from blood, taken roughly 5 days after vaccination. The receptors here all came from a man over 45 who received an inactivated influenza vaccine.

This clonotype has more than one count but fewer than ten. The CDR3 protein is CASSQGGGSDSPLHF. CDR3 sequence (DNA): TGTGCCAGCAGCCAAGGAGGGGGTAGTGATTCACCCCTCCACTTT. The chain uses TRBV3-1 and TRBJ1-6; D perhaps matches TRBD1 (6 bases). The CDR3 covers 15 residues. Trimming pared 1 base from V and 8 bases from J, leaving 12 bases between. Germline CDR1 LGHDT, CDR2 YNNKEL (reference sequence).

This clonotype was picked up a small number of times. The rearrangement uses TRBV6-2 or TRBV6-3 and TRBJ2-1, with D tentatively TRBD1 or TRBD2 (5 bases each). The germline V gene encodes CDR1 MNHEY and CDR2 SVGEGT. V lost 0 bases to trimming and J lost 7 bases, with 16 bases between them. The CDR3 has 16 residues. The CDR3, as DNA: TGTGCCAGCAGTTACTCCCGGGACCCAACCAGGAATGAGCAGTTCTTC. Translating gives CASSYSRDPTRNEQFF.

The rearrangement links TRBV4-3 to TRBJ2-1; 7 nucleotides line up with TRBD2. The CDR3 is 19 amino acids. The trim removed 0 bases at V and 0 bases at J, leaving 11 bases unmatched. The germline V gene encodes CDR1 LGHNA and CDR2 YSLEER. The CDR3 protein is CASSQDQSERGSSYNEQFF. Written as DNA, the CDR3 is TGCGCCAGCAGCCAAGATCAATCGGAGCGGGGAAGCTCCTACAATGAGCAGTTCTTC.

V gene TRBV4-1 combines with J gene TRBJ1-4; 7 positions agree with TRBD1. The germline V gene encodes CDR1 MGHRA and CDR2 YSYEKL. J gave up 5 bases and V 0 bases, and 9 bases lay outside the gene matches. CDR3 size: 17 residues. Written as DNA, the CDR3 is TGCGCCAGCAGCCAAGAACCTCCGGGACAGCGAAATGAAAAACTGTTTTTT. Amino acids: CASSQEPPGQRNEKLFF.

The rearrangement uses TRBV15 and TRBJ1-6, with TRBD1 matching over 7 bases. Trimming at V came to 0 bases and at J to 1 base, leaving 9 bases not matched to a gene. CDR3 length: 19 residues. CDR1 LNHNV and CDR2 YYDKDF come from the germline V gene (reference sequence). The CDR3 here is CATSRDQTLRGSYNSPLHF. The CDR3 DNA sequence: TGTGCCACCAGCAGAGATCAGACACTCAGGGGGTCCTATAATTCACCCCTCCACTTT.

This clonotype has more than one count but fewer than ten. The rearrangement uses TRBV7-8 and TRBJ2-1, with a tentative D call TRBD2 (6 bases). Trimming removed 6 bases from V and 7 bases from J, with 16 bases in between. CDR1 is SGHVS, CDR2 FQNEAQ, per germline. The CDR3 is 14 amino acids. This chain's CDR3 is CASSHRRAGNEQFF. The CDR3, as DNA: TGTGCCAGCAGTCATAGGAGGGCAGGAAATGAGCAGTTCTTC.

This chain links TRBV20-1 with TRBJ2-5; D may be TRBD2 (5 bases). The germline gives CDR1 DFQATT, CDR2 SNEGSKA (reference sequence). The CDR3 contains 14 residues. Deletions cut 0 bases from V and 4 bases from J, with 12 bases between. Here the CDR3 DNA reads TGCAGTGCTAGAGAATGGGGTCGGGGAGAGACCCAGTACTTC. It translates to CSAREWGRGETQYF.

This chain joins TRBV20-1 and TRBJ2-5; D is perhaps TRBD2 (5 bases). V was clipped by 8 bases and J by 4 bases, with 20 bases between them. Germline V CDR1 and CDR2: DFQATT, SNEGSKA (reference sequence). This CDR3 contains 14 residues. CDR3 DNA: TGCAGTACGAAAAGGTCCGGGATTCCAGAGACCCAGTACTTC. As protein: CSTKRSGIPETQYF.

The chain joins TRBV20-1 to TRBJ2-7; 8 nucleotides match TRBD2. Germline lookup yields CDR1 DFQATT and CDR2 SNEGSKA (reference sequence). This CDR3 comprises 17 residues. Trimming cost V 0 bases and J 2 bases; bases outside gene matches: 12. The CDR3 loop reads CSARDPNLAGGPYEQYF. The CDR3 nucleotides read TGCAGTGCTAGAGATCCCAACTTGGCGGGGGGCCCCTACGAGCAGTACTTC.

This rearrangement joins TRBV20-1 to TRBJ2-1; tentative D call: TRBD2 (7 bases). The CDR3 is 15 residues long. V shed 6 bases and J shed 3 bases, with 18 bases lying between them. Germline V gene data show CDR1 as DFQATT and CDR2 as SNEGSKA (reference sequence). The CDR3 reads CSAKKGGALYNEQFF. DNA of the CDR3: TGCAGTGCCAAAAAGGGGGGGGCCCTCTACAATGAGCAGTTCTTC.

DNA for the CDR3: TGCAGTGCTAGAATGGGACTCGCTATGGATACGCAGTATTTT. Protein sequence: CSARMGLAMDTQYF. The chain joins TRBV20-1 to TRBJ2-3, with TRBD2 as a possible D gene (6 bases). Deletions cut 2 bases from V and 6 bases from J, with 15 bases between. The CDR3 is made up of 14 amino acids. Per the germline V gene, CDR1 is DFQATT and CDR2 is SNEGSKA (reference sequence).

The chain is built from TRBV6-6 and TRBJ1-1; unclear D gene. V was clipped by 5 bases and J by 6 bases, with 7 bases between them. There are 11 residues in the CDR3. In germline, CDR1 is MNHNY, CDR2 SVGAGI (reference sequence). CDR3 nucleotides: TGTGCCAGCAGTCCCGGAGCTGAAGCTTTCTTT. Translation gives CASSPGAEAFF.

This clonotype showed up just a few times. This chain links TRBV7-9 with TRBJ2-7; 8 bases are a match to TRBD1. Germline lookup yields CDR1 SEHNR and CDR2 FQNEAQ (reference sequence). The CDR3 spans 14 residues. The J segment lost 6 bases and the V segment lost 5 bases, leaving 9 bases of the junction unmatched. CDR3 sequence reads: CASSAGGGKSEQYF. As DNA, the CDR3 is TGTGCCAGCAGCGCAGGGGGCGGCAAAAGCGAGCAGTACTTC.

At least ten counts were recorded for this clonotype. Here the CDR3 DNA reads TGCAGTGCTCCCCGAGACAGGGGTGCTTGGGAAAACATTCAGTACTTC. It yields the protein CSAPRDRGAWENIQYF. The chain employs TRBV20-1 and TRBJ2-4; 8 positions match TRBD1. CDR3 size: 16 residues. The V and J ends lost 5 bases and 5 bases, in that order; junction bases with no gene match: 14. Per the germline V gene, CDR1 is DFQATT and CDR2 is SNEGSKA (reference sequence).

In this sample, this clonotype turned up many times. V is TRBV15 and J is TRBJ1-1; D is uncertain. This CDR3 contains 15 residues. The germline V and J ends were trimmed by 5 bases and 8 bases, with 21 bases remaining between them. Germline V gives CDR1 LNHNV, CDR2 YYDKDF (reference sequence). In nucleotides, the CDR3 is TGTGCCACCAGCGGGAACTACGGCCTCAAGAGCGAAGCTTTCTTT. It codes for CATSGNYGLKSEAFF.